Described below is a single T cell receptor beta chain sequence and its context. The target antigen is unknown. The data derive from a study of T cell responses to AZD1222 COVID-19 vaccine. Study-wide results and limits: Nearly half of the spike-specific TCRs reportedly recognize variant regions that carry no mutations.

Data came from immunoSEQ multiplex PCR; TCRdb stores just in-frame clones and leaves some out. The table includes about 140,000 clones, 92% detected once. The CDR3 runs to 14 residues. The junction had 4 bases not matched to a gene; V was cut back by 0 bases and J by 7 bases. Germline V gene lookup returns CDR1 SGHDT and CDR2 YYEEEE. The clonotype originates from an adult in good health. The sequences come from peripheral blood, collected on day 0 of AZD1222 vaccination. This rearrangement joins TRBV5-6 to TRBJ2-3; 8 bases match TRBD2. The CDR3 is CASSLALAEHTQYF. In DNA form, the CDR3 reads TGTGCCAGCAGCTTGGCACTAGCGGAACATACGCAGTATTTT. Looking up the rest from reference TRBV5-6 and TRBJ2-3 gives the full variable domain: DAGVTQSPTHLIKTRGQQVTLRCSPKSGHDTVSWYQQALGQGPQFIFQYYEEEERQRGNFPDRFSGHQFPNYSSELNVNALLLGDSALYLCASSLALAEHTQYFGPGTRLTVL.